This T cell receptor beta chain was recorded in a study of Ad26.COV2.S vaccination and SARS-CoV-2 variants. Germline CDR1 reads GTSNPN; CDR2 reads SVGIG (reference sequence). The CDR3 is 11 amino acids. V was shortened by 4 bases and J by 4 bases, with 8 bases between the two germline ends. Generated by immunoSEQ multiplex PCR, the TCRdb table keeps only in-frame clones and is missing some. Of fewer than 800,000 clones in the sample, roughly 90% were seen once. Treatment: approximately 18 received Ad26.COV2.S at low or high dose, single or two shots; about five received placebo; per-sample allocation not given. Day 63 after the first vaccine or placebo injection was the time point for sampling.

This sequence joins TRBV30 and TRBJ2-7; a possible D gene is TRBD1 (6 bases). The receptor was derived from a person aged 18-60 years who received the Ad26.COV2.S COVID-19 vaccine or a placebo. This specimen was peripheral blood, taken in a trial of Ad26.COV2.S vaccine versus placebo. The CDR3 protein is CAWNRAYEQYF. DNA of the CDR3: TGTGCCTGGAACAGGGCTTACGAGCAGTACTTC.